This is a list of T cell receptor beta chains from one sample in a study of blood T cell repertoires in COVID-19. Assay used: immunoSEQ multiplex PCR; TCRdb lists only in-frame clones, some missing. The sample carries a few hundred thousand clones, around 87% recorded once. Sample: peripheral blood. All receptors derive from a woman aged 45-60 years who had recovered from COVID-19. The CDR3 runs from the conserved cysteine through the conserved F or W. The order of the fields is clone size, D gene, V gene, J gene, CDR3 protein, CDR3 DNA. A D gene is named only where the DNA matches it firmly. Some rows mark clone size as missing; the rest say once, few, many or name a class of expanded clone.

NA	NA	TRBV19	TRBJ2-1	CASSTALGGEQFF	TGTGCCAGTAGTACCGCACTGGGGGGTGAGCAGTTCTTC
NA	NA	TRBV4-3	TRBJ1-2	CASSSGPRGGYTF	TGCGCCAGCAGCTCCGGCCCAAGGGGGGGCTACACCTTC
NA	NA	TRBV5-1	TRBJ2-3	CASSYGGSGDTQYF	TGCGCCAGCAGCTATGGAGGTAGCGGAGATACGCAGTATTTT
NA	NA	TRBV6-5	TRBJ2-1	CASGGARYNEQFF	TGTGCCAGCGGGGGGGCCAGATACAATGAGCAGTTCTTC
once	NA	TRBV11-3	TRBJ1-5	CASSPSGLGRGQPQHF	TGTGCCAGCAGCCCCTCGGGCCTGGGGCGGGGCCAGCCCCAGCATTTT
NA	TRBD1	TRBV19	TRBJ2-2	CASSKLTGQATGELFF	TGTGCCAGTAGCAAGTTGACGGGACAGGCTACCGGGGAGCTGTTTTTT
NA	TRBD1	TRBV6-5	TRBJ1-2	CASREGQGVYGYTF	TGTGCCAGCCGGGAGGGACAGGGAGTCTATGGCTACACCTTC
NA	TRBD1	TRBV9	TRBJ1-2	CASTGGQGDGYTF	TGTGCCAGCACTGGGGGACAGGGGGATGGCTACACCTTC
NA	TRBD2	TRBV28	TRBJ2-5	CASSLWSPSGTRTKGETQYF	TGTGCCAGCAGTTTATGGTCGCCTAGCGGGACCCGAACCAAAGGGGAGACCCAGTACTTC
NA	NA	TRBV6-1	TRBJ2-2	CASSDRGFGELFF	TGTGCCAGCAGTGATCGGGGATTCGGGGAGCTGTTTTTT
NA	TRBD1	TRBV30	TRBJ2-1	CAWNLQGKWDEQFF	TGTGCCTGGAATCTACAGGGGAAATGGGATGAGCAGTTCTTC
few	NA	TRBV11-3	TRBJ2-1	CASSLDRDNEQFF	TGTGCCAGCAGCTTAGATCGTGACAATGAGCAGTTCTTC
NA	NA	TRBV7-3	TRBJ2-7	CASIPPSPYEQYF	TGTGCCAGCATTCCCCCCTCCCCTTACGAGCAGTACTTC
NA	TRBD2	TRBV7-2	TRBJ2-5	CASSLAGRVETQYF	TGTGCCAGCAGCTTAGCAGGGAGGGTGGAGACCCAGTACTTC
NA	TRBD2	TRBV13	TRBJ2-3	CASSLPQLAGGTDTQYF	TGTGCCAGCAGCTTACCCCAACTAGCGGGGGGCACAGATACGCAGTATTTT
NA	TRBD1	TRBV7-2	TRBJ1-1	CASSPQGAGTEAFF	TGTGCCAGCAGCCCACAGGGGGCGGGTACTGAAGCTTTCTTT
NA	TRBD2	TRBV5-4	TRBJ2-1	CASSLATGTRVINEQFF	TGTGCCAGCAGCTTGGCAACCGGGACTAGAGTCATCAATGAGCAGTTCTTC
NA	NA	TRBV18	TRBJ2-3	CASSPRTGADTQYF	TGTGCCAGCTCACCTAGGACTGGCGCAGATACGCAGTATTTT
NA	TRBD1	TRBV19	TRBJ1-1	CASSRRQGSHTEAFF	TGTGCCAGTAGTAGACGACAGGGGAGTCACACTGAAGCTTTCTTT
NA	NA	TRBV7-9	TRBJ2-1	CASSSGFSYNEQFF	TGTGCCAGCAGCTCAGGCTTCTCCTACAATGAGCAGTTCTTC